This record covers a single TCR beta chain. Only in-frame clones appear in the TCRdb table, and some are missing; sequencing was by immunoSEQ multiplex PCR. The table lists hundreds of thousands of clones, approximately 92% of them singletons, with around 6.4% in the top ten. Germline V CDR1 and CDR2: ENHRY, SYGVKD. V lost 6 bases to trimming and J lost 8 bases, with 16 bases between them. The CDR3 has 13 residues. These data come from a study of control samples from healthy donors and cancer patients. The source of this sequence is a man in his forties with head and neck cancer. The chain couples TRBV10-3 to TRBJ1-1, with D hard to call. Sequencing was performed on PBMCs. The CDR3 reads CAISLNDQTEAFF. The CDR3 DNA sequence: TGTGCCATCAGCCTGAATGACCAGACCGAAGCTTTCTTT.